Included here is one TCR beta chain sequence, with context. No antigen is known for it. Base qualities are not at hand, and no much larger clone is one base apart. Unmatched junction bases come to 6, with V trimmed by 1 base and J by 0 bases. The CDR1 and CDR2 encoded by the germline V gene (reference sequence) are LNHDA and SQIVND. Reading from cysteine to phenylalanine, the CDR3 counts 17 amino acids. Left in the record is the CDR3 DNA by itself, 51 bases read in frame from the first base. Using the deep immunoSEQ assay, TCR CDR3 regions were amplified from genomic DNA by multiplex PCR. For each cell subset, the extracted genomic DNA was distributed evenly across all wells of several immunoSEQ 96-well plates, and each plate served as one replicate. For sorted subsets, each replicate PCR was loaded with roughly 190 ng genomic DNA, equivalent to 30,000 or so T cell genomes. Purified libraries were measured with a Qubit 3.0 fluorometer, size-checked on a Bioanalyzer 2100, and measured again with the KAPA Library Quantification kit. Every immunoSEQ 96-well plate was sequenced on a separate single-read 150-cycle Illumina NextSeq 550 flow cell. The paper's data handling went like this. Because the immunoSEQ output included only junctional sequences and no quality scores, the filtering could not be the same as the filtering used for full-length reads. Sequences were annotated with PyIR, a Python wrapper for IgBLAST v1.9, using IMGT germline references to assign V/J genes and CDR3. Reads with weak V/J assignments (E-value above 1e-6), missing CDR3, stop codons, out-of-frame junctions, or ambiguous translated residues were removed. A V3J clonotype was defined by an identical inferred V gene, J gene, and CDR3 amino acid sequence. Percentage overlap between repertoires was computed as shared unique clonotypes divided by the size of the smaller repertoire. Richness of each repertoire was evaluated using RTK rarefaction, the Chao1 estimator, and Recon v2.1 estimates of unobserved clonotypes. Generation probabilities for all TCRbeta clonotypes obtained by the gDNA method from a handful of donors were computed using OLGA. The table comes from immuneACCESS by way of TCRdb, which keeps in-frame sequences with V and J called. Part of the clones is missing from these tables; in studies checked, under half for an unresolved V gene and the rest for unknown reasons. V and J calls and clone size are as listed in that table; D and trimming were resolved from the DNA. The sample yields about 2.1 million clones; over 85% were counted once. Together, the top ten hold under 2% of the sample.

CD8 naive samples were CD45RO-negative cells positively selected for CCR7, giving a CD45RA+CCR7+ population that excluded TemRA cells. Healthy HIV-negative adults with no recently reported acute infections or vaccinations were included as donors. Every donor was a Caucasian adult living in Nashville, Tennessee, USA. After blood collection by leukapheresis, PBMCs were isolated using Ficoll-Histopaque density gradient centrifugation and then cryopreserved in the vapor phase of liquid nitrogen. Analytical flow cytometry was used to check the purity and quantity of every magnetically sorted T cell population. From each sorted fraction, genomic DNA was isolated and quantified by UV absorbance on a Nanodrop 2000c. The sample belongs to a study of shared clonotypes between healthy human individuals (TCRdb year 2020). Broadly, across the study: The cohort comprised two women and three men aged 18 to 49 years. To increase sequencing depth and limit assay-specific biases, TCR repertoire library preparation and sequencing were carried out by different laboratories using diverse techniques. Leukapheresis yielded between about 0.94 and 9.5 billion PBMCs per donor. For each donor, CD4 naive and CD4 memory were each run on three plates, CD8 naive on two plates, and CD8 memory on one plate. To estimate repertoire size and how much clonotypes are shared between individuals, the study performed deep sequencing of blood TCR repertoires from a few healthy adults.

General conclusions and limits of the study: Higher generation probabilities were observed for clonotypes shared by all four sorted-subset donors than for non-shared clonotypes. Based on pairwise subsampling, the degree of clonotype sharing among donors was expected to be affected by sequencing depth. Across a handful of donors, around 5.4% of naive CD4, roughly 3.3% of naive CD8, 2.3% of memory CD4, and under 0.45% of memory CD8 clonotypes were shared. Estimated clonotype richness was generally larger for naive than for memory subsets. Rarefaction of sorted-subset datasets indicated incomplete sequencing despite the large sequencing depth. Only blood was sampled, and tissue TCR repertoires likely differ from those in blood. Because the study included a small number of donors, the genetic and exposure-history diversity represented was limited.

The specimen was naive CD8+ T cells from PBMCs. In light of the paper, this sample's cell subset or site label describes: CD45RA+CCR7+. The sequence was collected from a man aged 18 to 30 in good health. Some clones in this sample may be carry-over from other donors' samples. The chain employs TRBV19 and TRBJ1-5; TRBD1 fits 7 bases in the junction. The CDR3 sequence is CASSIGDRRYSNQPQHF. The sequenced DNA: TGTGCCAGTAGTATAGGGGACAGAAGATATAGCAATCAGCCCCAGCATTTT. The reference TRBV19 and TRBJ1-5 proteins fill in what lies around the CDR3, so the full variable domain reads DGGITQSPKYLFRKEGQNVTLSCEQNLNHDAMYWYRQDPGQGLRLIYYSQIVNDFQKGDIAEGYSVSREKKESFPLTVTSAQKNPTAFYLCASSIGDRRYSNQPQHFGDGTRLSIL.